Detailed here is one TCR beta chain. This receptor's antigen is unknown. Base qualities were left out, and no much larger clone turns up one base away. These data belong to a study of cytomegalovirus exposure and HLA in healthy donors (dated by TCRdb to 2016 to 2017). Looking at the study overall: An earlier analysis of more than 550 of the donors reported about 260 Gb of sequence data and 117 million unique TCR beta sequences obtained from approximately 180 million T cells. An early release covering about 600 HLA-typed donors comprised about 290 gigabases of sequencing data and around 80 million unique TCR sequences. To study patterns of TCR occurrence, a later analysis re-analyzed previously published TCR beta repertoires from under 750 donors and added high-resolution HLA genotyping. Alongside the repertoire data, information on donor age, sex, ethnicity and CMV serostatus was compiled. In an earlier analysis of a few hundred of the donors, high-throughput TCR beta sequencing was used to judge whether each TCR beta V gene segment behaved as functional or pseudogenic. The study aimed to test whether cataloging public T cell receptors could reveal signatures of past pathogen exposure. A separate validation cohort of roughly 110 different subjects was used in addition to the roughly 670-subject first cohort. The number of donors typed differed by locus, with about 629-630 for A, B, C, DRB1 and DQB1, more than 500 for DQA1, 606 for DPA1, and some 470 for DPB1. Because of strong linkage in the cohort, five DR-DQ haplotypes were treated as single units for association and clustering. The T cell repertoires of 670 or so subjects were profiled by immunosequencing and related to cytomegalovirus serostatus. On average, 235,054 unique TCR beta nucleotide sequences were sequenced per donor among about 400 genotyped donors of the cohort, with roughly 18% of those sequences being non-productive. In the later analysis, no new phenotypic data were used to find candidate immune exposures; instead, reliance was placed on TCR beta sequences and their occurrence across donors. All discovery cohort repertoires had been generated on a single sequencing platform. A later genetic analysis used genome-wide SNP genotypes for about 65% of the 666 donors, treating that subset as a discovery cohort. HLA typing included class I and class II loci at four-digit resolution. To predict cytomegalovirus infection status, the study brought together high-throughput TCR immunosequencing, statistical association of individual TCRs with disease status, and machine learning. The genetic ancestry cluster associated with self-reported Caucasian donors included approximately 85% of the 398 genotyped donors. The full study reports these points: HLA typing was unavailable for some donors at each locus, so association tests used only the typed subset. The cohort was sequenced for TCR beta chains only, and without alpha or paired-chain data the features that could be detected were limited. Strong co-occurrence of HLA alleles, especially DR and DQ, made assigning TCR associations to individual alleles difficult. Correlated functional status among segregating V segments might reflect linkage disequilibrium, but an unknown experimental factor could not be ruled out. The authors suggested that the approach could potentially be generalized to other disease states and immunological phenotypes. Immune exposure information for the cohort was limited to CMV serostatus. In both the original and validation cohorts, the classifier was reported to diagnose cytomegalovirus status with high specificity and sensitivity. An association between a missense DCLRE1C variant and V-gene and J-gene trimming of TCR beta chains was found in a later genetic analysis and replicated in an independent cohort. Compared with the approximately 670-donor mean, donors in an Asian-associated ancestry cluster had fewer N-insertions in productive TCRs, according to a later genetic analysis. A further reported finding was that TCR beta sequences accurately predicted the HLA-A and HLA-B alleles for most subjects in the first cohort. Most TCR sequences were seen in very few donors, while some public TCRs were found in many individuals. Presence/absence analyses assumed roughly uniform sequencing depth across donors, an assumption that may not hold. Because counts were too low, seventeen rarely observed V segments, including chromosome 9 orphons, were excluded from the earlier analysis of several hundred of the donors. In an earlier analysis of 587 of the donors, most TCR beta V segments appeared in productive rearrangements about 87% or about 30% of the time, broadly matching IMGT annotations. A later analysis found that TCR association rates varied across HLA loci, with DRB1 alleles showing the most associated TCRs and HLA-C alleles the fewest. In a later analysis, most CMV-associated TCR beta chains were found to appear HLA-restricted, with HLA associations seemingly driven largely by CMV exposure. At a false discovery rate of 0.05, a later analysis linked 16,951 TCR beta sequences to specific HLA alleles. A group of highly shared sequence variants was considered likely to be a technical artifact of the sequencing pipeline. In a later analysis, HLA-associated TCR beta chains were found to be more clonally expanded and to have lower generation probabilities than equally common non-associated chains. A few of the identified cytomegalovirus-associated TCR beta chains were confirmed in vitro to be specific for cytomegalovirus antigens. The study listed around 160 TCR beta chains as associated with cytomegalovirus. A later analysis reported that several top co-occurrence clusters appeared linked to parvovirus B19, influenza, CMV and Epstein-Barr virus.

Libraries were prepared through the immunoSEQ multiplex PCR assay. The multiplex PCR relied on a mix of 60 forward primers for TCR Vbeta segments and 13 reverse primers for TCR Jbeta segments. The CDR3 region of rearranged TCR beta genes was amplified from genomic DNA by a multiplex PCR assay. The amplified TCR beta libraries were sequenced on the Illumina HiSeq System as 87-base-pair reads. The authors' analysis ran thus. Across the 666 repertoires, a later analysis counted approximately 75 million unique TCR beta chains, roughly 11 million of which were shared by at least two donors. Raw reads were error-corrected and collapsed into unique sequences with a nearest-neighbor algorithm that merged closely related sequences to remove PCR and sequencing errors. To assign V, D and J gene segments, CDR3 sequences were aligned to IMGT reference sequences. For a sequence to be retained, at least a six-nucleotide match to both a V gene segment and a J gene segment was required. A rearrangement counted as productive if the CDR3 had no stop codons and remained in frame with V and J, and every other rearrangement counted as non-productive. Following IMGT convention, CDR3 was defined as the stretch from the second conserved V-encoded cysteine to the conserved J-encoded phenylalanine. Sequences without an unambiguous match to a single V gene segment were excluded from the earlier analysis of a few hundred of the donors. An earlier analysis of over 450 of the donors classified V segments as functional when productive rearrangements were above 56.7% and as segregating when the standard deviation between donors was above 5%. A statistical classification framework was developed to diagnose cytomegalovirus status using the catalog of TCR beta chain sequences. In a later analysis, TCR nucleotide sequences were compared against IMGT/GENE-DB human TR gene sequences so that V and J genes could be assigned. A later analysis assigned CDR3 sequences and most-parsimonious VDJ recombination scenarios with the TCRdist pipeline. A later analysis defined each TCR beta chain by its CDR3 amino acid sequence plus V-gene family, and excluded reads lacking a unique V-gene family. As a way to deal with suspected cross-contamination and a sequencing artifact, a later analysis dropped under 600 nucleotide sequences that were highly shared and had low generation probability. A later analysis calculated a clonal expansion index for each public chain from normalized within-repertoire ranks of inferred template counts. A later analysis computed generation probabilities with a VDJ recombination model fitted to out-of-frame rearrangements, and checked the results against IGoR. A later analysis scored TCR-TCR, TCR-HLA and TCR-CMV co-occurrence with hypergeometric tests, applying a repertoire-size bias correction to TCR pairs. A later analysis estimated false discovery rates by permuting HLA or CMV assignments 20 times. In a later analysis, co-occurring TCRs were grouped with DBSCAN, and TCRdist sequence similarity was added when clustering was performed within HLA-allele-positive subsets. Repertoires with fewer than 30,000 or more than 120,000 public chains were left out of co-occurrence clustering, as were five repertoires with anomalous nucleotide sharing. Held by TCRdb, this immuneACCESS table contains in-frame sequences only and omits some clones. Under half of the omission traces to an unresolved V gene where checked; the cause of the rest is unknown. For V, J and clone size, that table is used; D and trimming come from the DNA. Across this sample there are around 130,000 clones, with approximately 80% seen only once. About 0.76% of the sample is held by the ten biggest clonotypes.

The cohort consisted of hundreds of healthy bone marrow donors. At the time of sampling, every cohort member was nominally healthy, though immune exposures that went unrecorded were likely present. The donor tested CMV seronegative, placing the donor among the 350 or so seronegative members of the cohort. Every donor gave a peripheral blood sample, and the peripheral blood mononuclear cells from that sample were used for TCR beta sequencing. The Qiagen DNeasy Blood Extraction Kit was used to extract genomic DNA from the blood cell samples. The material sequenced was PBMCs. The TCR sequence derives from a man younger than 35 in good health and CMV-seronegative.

The sequenced DNA is TGCAGTGCCAAGCATACAGATACGCAGTATTTT. Its protein reads: CSAKHTDTQYF. The sequence is built from TRBV20-1 and TRBJ2-3, with no D gene named confidently. As encoded in the germline V gene (reference sequence), CDR1 is DFQATT while CDR2 is SNEGSKA. Its CDR3 holds 11 amino acids, cysteine through phenylalanine. The kept DNA is CDR3 alone, 33 bases in frame from the first base. The junction carries 7 bases between V and J, which are trimmed by 6 bases and 3 bases respectively.